Reported below is one T cell receptor beta chain. The repertoire was sequenced with immunoSEQ multiplex PCR; TCRdb's copy has only in-frame clones and lacks some. The sample contains about 180,000 clones, roughly 89% of which appear only once. Across fewer than 25 US areas, participants ranged in age from about 18 to 90 years. Each participant's cohort was designated according to participant-reported clinical history. The data stem from a study of blood T cell repertoires in COVID-19. Turning to the study itself: The origin of the acute and convalescent COVID-19 samples was the United States, Italy and Spain. T cells, B-cell-depleted T cells, or PBMCs supplied cDNA or gDNA.

The CDR3 is 16 residues long. Germline V gene lookup returns CDR1 SGHRS and CDR2 YFSETQ. V shed 3 bases and J 1 base; nucleotides not matched to a gene: 7. The material sequenced was PBMCs or T cells enriched from blood (not recorded which). The receptor's source is a woman between 40 and 50 years old with acute COVID-19. The chain is built from TRBV5-1 and TRBJ2-7; TRBD1 agrees at 10 bases. This chain's CDR3 is CASSWLPGQGSYEQYF. The CDR3 DNA sequence: TGCGCCAGCAGCTGGTTACCGGGACAGGGGTCCTACGAGCAGTACTTC.